This TCR beta chain was identified during a study of T cell responses to AZD1222 COVID-19 vaccine. Whole-study results and caveats: Vaccination with two AZD1222 doses was followed by a rise in Spike-specific TCR breadth and depth.

Between the trimmed V and J ends, which lost 4 bases and 9 bases, there was a span of 13 bases. The CDR3 contains 13 residues. Germline values: CDR1 MNHEY, CDR2 SMNVEV (reference sequence). A note on this clone: Antigen unknown.

The data were produced by immunoSEQ multiplex PCR, yet TCRdb's version contains in-frame clones alone and is incomplete. The sample gives some 110,000 clones, 80% to 85% of which show up once; around 9.9% is in the top ten. This chain uses TRBV27 with TRBJ1-5; D gene unclear. This clonotype was obtained from an adult in good health. The sample consisted of peripheral blood, taken on day 0 of AZD1222 vaccination. The DNA for the CDR3 is TGTGCCAGCAGTTCGGCCCGGGCGGGGCCCCAGCATTTT. This encodes CASSSARAGPQHF.